This TCR beta chain appears in the sequencing data of a study of cytomegalovirus exposure and HLA in healthy donors. Notes on the study in general: A later analysis linked a missense DCLRE1C variant to TCR beta V- and J-gene trimming.

Details on this clone: Antigen unknown.

J lost 8 bases, V lost 5 bases, and 11 bases had no gene match. Germline lookup yields CDR1 MNHEY and CDR2 SMNVEV (reference sequence). The length of the CDR3 is 16 residues. The PCR made use of 60 Vbeta and 13 Jbeta primers. Profiled with immunoSEQ multiplex PCR; TCRdb holds only in-frame clones, not every one. The data contain some 100,000 clones, approximately 80% of them singletons. The rearrangement uses TRBV27 and TRBJ2-1, with 11 bases aligning to TRBD2. The TCR was taken from a woman under 40 in good health and CMV-seronegative. The sequenced sample was PBMCs. The CDR3 protein is CASSPVASGRSHEQFF. Here the CDR3 DNA reads TGTGCCAGCAGTCCCGTGGCTAGCGGGAGGTCCCATGAGCAGTTCTTC.